Listed below are T cell receptor beta chains from one sample, sequenced in a study of T cell repertoires in ileal Crohn's disease. The method was immunoSEQ multiplex PCR; TCRdb's version includes in-frame clones alone and lacks a portion of them. Of 10,000 to 15,000 clones listed, more than 80% are singletons. Sequenced material: ileal tissue. These receptors were collected from an adult with Crohn's disease. Each CDR3 is given with its conserved first and last residue. The D gene is left open where the match is weak. Some rows mark clone size as missing; the rest say once, few, many or name a class of expanded clone.

j_gene: TRBJ1-1
v_gene: TRBV19
abundance: NA
d_gene: NA
CDR3aa: CASSIQGVENTEAFF
CDR3nt: TGTGCCAGTAGTATCCAGGGCGTTGAGAACACTGAAGCTTTCTTT

j_gene: TRBJ2-7
v_gene: TRBV10-3
abundance: NA
d_gene: NA
CDR3aa: CAIREGGGTSYEQYF
CDR3nt: TGTGCCATCAGGGAGGGTGGGGGGACCTCCTACGAGCAGTACTTC

j_gene: TRBJ1-1
v_gene: TRBV11-2
abundance: NA
d_gene: NA
CDR3aa: CASSLGQWNTEAFF
CDR3nt: TGTGCCAGCAGCTTAGGACAGTGGAACACTGAAGCTTTCTTT

j_gene: TRBJ1-2
v_gene: TRBV28
abundance: few
d_gene: NA
CDR3aa: CASSRNPGQYYGYTF
CDR3nt: TGTGCCAGCAGTCGCAATCCGGGACAATACTATGGCTACACCTTC

j_gene: TRBJ1-1
v_gene: TRBV18
abundance: NA
d_gene: NA
CDR3aa: CASSWDINTEAFF
CDR3nt: TGTGCCAGCTCCTGGGACATCAACACTGAAGCTTTCTTT

j_gene: TRBJ1-3
v_gene: TRBV2
abundance: few
d_gene: TRBD1
CDR3aa: CASSPGQASGNTIYF
CDR3nt: TGTGCCAGCAGTCCTGGACAGGCCTCTGGAAACACCATATATTTT

j_gene: TRBJ2-3
v_gene: TRBV5-6
abundance: NA
d_gene: NA
CDR3aa: CASSLGSTSGGTQYF
CDR3nt: TGTGCCAGCAGCTTGGGGAGTACCAGTGGGGGGACGCAGTATTTT

j_gene: TRBJ2-3
v_gene: TRBV5-1
abundance: few
d_gene: TRBD2
CDR3aa: CASSLAAGGPDTQYF
CDR3nt: TGCGCCAGCAGCTTGGCAGCGGGAGGGCCAGATACGCAGTATTTT

j_gene: TRBJ2-3
v_gene: TRBV5-1
abundance: NA
d_gene: NA
CDR3aa: CASSLPGADTQYF
CDR3nt: TGCGCCAGCAGCTTGCCGGGGGCAGATACGCAGTATTTT

j_gene: TRBJ2-3
v_gene: TRBV5-4
abundance: NA
d_gene: NA
CDR3aa: CASSRRVYLNTDTQYF
CDR3nt: TGTGCCAGCAGCCGGCGGGTCTACCTTAACACAGATACGCAGTATTTT

j_gene: TRBJ2-2
v_gene: TRBV30
abundance: NA
d_gene: TRBD2
CDR3aa: CAWRGLVAGELFF
CDR3nt: TGTGCCTGGAGGGGACTAGTCGCCGGGGAGCTGTTTTTT

j_gene: TRBJ2-5
v_gene: TRBV4-1
abundance: NA
d_gene: TRBD2
CDR3aa: CASSTPRGLAGETQYF
CDR3nt: TGCGCCAGCAGCACCCCCCGGGGGCTAGCGGGGGAGACCCAGTACTTC

j_gene: TRBJ2-1
v_gene: TRBV27
abundance: NA
d_gene: TRBD2
CDR3aa: CASRYQLAGGSYNEQFF
CDR3nt: TGTGCCAGCAGATACCAACTAGCGGGGGGGTCCTACAATGAGCAGTTCTTC

j_gene: TRBJ1-2
v_gene: TRBV27
abundance: NA
d_gene: TRBD1
CDR3aa: CASSLIGQGVYGYTF
CDR3nt: TGTGCCAGCAGTCTGATTGGACAGGGCGTCTATGGCTACACCTTC

j_gene: TRBJ1-5
v_gene: TRBV19
abundance: NA
d_gene: NA
CDR3aa: CASSIRDAPQHF
CDR3nt: TGTGCCAGTAGTATCAGGGATGCGCCCCAGCATTTT

j_gene: TRBJ1-1
v_gene: TRBV7-2
abundance: NA
d_gene: TRBD1
CDR3aa: CASLPGQGIMNTEAFF
CDR3nt: TGTGCCAGCCTACCGGGACAGGGAATAATGAACACTGAAGCTTTCTTT

j_gene: TRBJ1-4
v_gene: TRBV10-1
abundance: few
d_gene: NA
CDR3aa: CASIHSRRSRNEKLFF
CDR3nt: TGCGCCAGCATCCACTCGAGGCGCAGTCGCAATGAAAAACTGTTTTTT

j_gene: TRBJ1-1
v_gene: TRBV4-3
abundance: NA
d_gene: NA
CDR3aa: CASSRSGTGGTEAFF
CDR3nt: TGCGCCAGCAGCCGGAGCGGGACGGGGGGTACTGAAGCTTTCTTT

j_gene: TRBJ1-5
v_gene: TRBV4-1
abundance: NA
d_gene: NA
CDR3aa: CASSLSDGINQPQHF
CDR3nt: TGCGCCAGCAGCCTGAGTGACGGGATAAATCAGCCCCAGCATTTT

j_gene: TRBJ2-7
v_gene: TRBV5-1
abundance: NA
d_gene: NA
CDR3aa: CASSSPWGSPGEAEQYF
CDR3nt: TGCGCCAGCAGCTCCCCTTGGGGCAGCCCTGGAGAAGCCGAGCAGTACTTC

j_gene: TRBJ2-5
v_gene: TRBV27
abundance: few
d_gene: NA
CDR3aa: CASSRTPVRAQYF
CDR3nt: TGTGCCAGCAGCCGTACCCCCGTTCGGGCCCAGTACTTC

j_gene: TRBJ1-1
v_gene: TRBV2
abundance: NA
d_gene: NA
CDR3aa: CASSEAGAQAKAEAFF
CDR3nt: TGTGCCAGCAGTGAAGCGGGGGCTCAAGCAAAGGCTGAAGCTTTCTTT

j_gene: TRBJ2-7
v_gene: TRBV5-1
abundance: NA
d_gene: NA
CDR3aa: CASRGAQRSYEQYF
CDR3nt: TGCGCCAGCCGGGGGGCGCAACGCTCCTACGAGCAGTACTTC

j_gene: TRBJ2-2
v_gene: TRBV7-8
abundance: NA
d_gene: NA
CDR3aa: CASSLTNTGELFF
CDR3nt: TGTGCCAGCAGCCTTACAAACACCGGGGAGCTGTTTTTT

j_gene: TRBJ2-5
v_gene: TRBV11-2
abundance: NA
d_gene: NA
CDR3aa: CASSIRGEETQYF
CDR3nt: TGTGCCAGCAGCATTAGGGGCGAAGAGACCCAGTACTTC

j_gene: TRBJ2-3
v_gene: TRBV30
abundance: NA
d_gene: NA
CDR3aa: CAWSREDTQYF
CDR3nt: TGTGCCTGGAGCCGGGAGGATACGCAGTATTTT

j_gene: TRBJ2-7
v_gene: TRBV7-6
abundance: NA
d_gene: NA
CDR3aa: CASSLRYGFSYEQYF
CDR3nt: TGTGCCAGCAGCCTGAGGTACGGTTTCTCCTACGAGCAGTACTTC

j_gene: TRBJ2-7
v_gene: TRBV5-1
abundance: NA
d_gene: NA
CDR3aa: CASSVSGSYEQYF
CDR3nt: TGCGCCAGCAGTGTCTCCGGCTCCTACGAGCAGTACTTC

j_gene: TRBJ2-5
v_gene: TRBV5-1
abundance: NA
d_gene: TRBD1
CDR3aa: CASSLQEGQGETQYF
CDR3nt: TGCGCCAGCAGCTTACAAGAGGGACAGGGGGAGACCCAGTACTTC

j_gene: TRBJ2-5
v_gene: TRBV7-7
abundance: NA
d_gene: NA
CDR3aa: CASSATRLQETQYF
CDR3nt: TGTGCTAGCAGCGCCACTAGGCTCCAAGAGACCCAGTACTTC

j_gene: TRBJ2-7
v_gene: TRBV10-2
abundance: NA
d_gene: NA
CDR3aa: CASSEDQPGVDEQYF
CDR3nt: TGCGCCAGCAGTGAGGACCAGCCAGGGGTCGACGAGCAGTACTTC

j_gene: TRBJ2-3
v_gene: TRBV11-2
abundance: NA
d_gene: TRBD2
CDR3aa: CASSLLAGVFTDTQYF
CDR3nt: TGTGCCAGCAGCTTATTAGCGGGGGTCTTCACAGATACGCAGTATTTT

j_gene: TRBJ2-1
v_gene: TRBV7-2
abundance: NA
d_gene: NA
CDR3aa: CASSSVASRGDPEQFF
CDR3nt: TGTGCCAGCAGCTCAGTGGCTAGCAGGGGGGATCCTGAGCAGTTCTTC

j_gene: TRBJ1-1
v_gene: TRBV30
abundance: NA
d_gene: TRBD1
CDR3aa: CAWSRYSGTVFRGMNTEAFF
CDR3nt: TGTGCCTGGTCGCGGTACTCCGGGACAGTCTTTAGGGGGATGAACACTGAAGCTTTCTTT

j_gene: TRBJ2-1
v_gene: TRBV6-1
abundance: NA
d_gene: TRBD2
CDR3aa: CASIPSSGYNEQFF
CDR3nt: TGTGCCAGTATCCCTTCTAGCGGATACAATGAGCAGTTCTTC

j_gene: TRBJ2-5
v_gene: TRBV5-4
abundance: NA
d_gene: TRBD2
CDR3aa: CASSLEAGGALETQYF
CDR3nt: TGTGCCAGCAGCTTGGAAGCGGGGGGCGCCCTAGAGACCCAGTACTTC

j_gene: TRBJ2-5
v_gene: TRBV4-1
abundance: NA
d_gene: TRBD2
CDR3aa: CASSQDTPSGRPETQYF
CDR3nt: TGCGCCAGCAGCCAAGATACTCCCAGCGGGAGACCAGAGACCCAGTACTTC

j_gene: TRBJ2-5
v_gene: TRBV2
abundance: once
d_gene: TRBD2
CDR3aa: CASSERWGGQETQYF
CDR3nt: TGTGCCAGCAGTGAACGGTGGGGGGGCCAAGAGACCCAGTACTTC

j_gene: TRBJ1-2
v_gene: TRBV6-5
abundance: NA
d_gene: TRBD1
CDR3aa: CASSYLTGTVLYGYTF
CDR3nt: TGTGCCAGCAGTTACCTAACCGGGACAGTCCTCTATGGCTACACCTTC

j_gene: TRBJ2-1
v_gene: TRBV2
abundance: NA
d_gene: NA
CDR3aa: CASIVEHNEQFF
CDR3nt: TGTGCCAGCATCGTTGAGCACAATGAGCAGTTCTTC

j_gene: TRBJ2-3
v_gene: TRBV9
abundance: NA
d_gene: NA
CDR3aa: CASSPWALAQFSTDTQYF
CDR3nt: TGTGCCAGCAGCCCCTGGGCCCTAGCCCAATTTAGCACAGATACGCAGTATTTT

j_gene: TRBJ2-3
v_gene: TRBV6-5
abundance: NA
d_gene: NA
CDR3aa: CASSPRGGPTDTQYF
CDR3nt: TGTGCCAGCAGTCCCCGTGGGGGCCCCACAGATACGCAGTATTTT

j_gene: TRBJ2-5
v_gene: TRBV9
abundance: NA
d_gene: NA
CDR3aa: CASSVGSGGAQETQYF
CDR3nt: TGTGCCAGCAGCGTAGGTAGTGGGGGGGCTCAAGAGACCCAGTACTTC

j_gene: TRBJ1-1
v_gene: TRBV7-2
abundance: NA
d_gene: NA
CDR3aa: CASSLEAGAITEAFF
CDR3nt: TGTGCCAGCAGCTTAGAGGCAGGGGCGATAACTGAAGCTTTCTTT

j_gene: TRBJ2-7
v_gene: TRBV7-2
abundance: once
d_gene: NA
CDR3aa: CASSAQGSGNYEQYF
CDR3nt: TGTGCCAGCAGCGCTCAGGGGAGCGGAAACTACGAGCAGTACTTC

j_gene: TRBJ2-2
v_gene: TRBV6-5
abundance: NA
d_gene: TRBD1
CDR3aa: CASGRQGLYTGELFF
CDR3nt: TGTGCCAGCGGGAGACAGGGCCTTTACACCGGGGAGCTGTTTTTT

j_gene: TRBJ2-7
v_gene: TRBV7-8
abundance: NA
d_gene: TRBD1
CDR3aa: CASSLERITDRGILYEQYF
CDR3nt: TGTGCCAGCAGCTTAGAGAGGATCACGGACAGGGGGATTCTCTACGAGCAGTACTTC

j_gene: TRBJ2-7
v_gene: TRBV2
abundance: NA
d_gene: TRBD2
CDR3aa: CASSEVGLVYEQYF
CDR3nt: TGTGCCAGCAGTGAAGTGGGACTAGTCTACGAGCAGTACTTC

j_gene: TRBJ2-1
v_gene: TRBV29-1
abundance: once
d_gene: TRBD2
CDR3aa: CSVEGSGGASEQFF
CDR3nt: TGCAGCGTTGAGGGTAGCGGGGGGGCTAGTGAGCAGTTCTTC

j_gene: TRBJ2-7
v_gene: TRBV5-1
abundance: NA
d_gene: NA
CDR3aa: CASSWQTSSYEQYF
CDR3nt: TGCGCCAGCAGCTGGCAGACTAGCTCCTACGAGCAGTACTTC

j_gene: TRBJ1-6
v_gene: TRBV7-2
abundance: few
d_gene: TRBD1
CDR3aa: CASSAGTAYNSPLHF
CDR3nt: TGTGCCAGCAGCGCCGGGACAGCCTATAATTCACCCCTCCACTTT

j_gene: TRBJ1-5
v_gene: TRBV14
abundance: few
d_gene: TRBD1
CDR3aa: CASSQGPSRDRGDQPQHF
CDR3nt: TGTGCCAGCAGCCAAGGGCCCTCCCGGGACAGGGGAGATCAGCCCCAGCATTTT

j_gene: TRBJ2-1
v_gene: TRBV5-1
abundance: NA
d_gene: NA
CDR3aa: CASSQGWNEQFF
CDR3nt: TGCGCCAGCAGCCAGGGTTGGAATGAGCAGTTCTTC

j_gene: TRBJ1-5
v_gene: TRBV28
abundance: NA
d_gene: TRBD1
CDR3aa: CASSFLTGRGNQPQHF
CDR3nt: TGTGCCAGCAGTTTCTTGACAGGGAGAGGCAATCAGCCCCAGCATTTT

j_gene: TRBJ2-5
v_gene: TRBV18
abundance: NA
d_gene: NA
CDR3aa: CASSPPGGSGTQYF
CDR3nt: TGTGCCAGCTCACCACCGGGAGGATCGGGGACCCAGTACTTC